This T cell receptor beta chain came from a study of T-cell memory formation after mild COVID-19. In TCRdb, the 5' RACE reads were re-called with MiXCR into one record per CDR3 protein. The data contain some 290,000 distinct CDR3 sequences, around 15% of them seen just once; the ten biggest clones take up over 20%. The CDR3 has 14 residues. Germline V gene data show CDR1 as SGHTA and CDR2 as FQGNSA. With 4 bases removed from V and 2 bases from J, the gap between germline ends came to 12 bases. The rearrangement uses TRBV7-2 and TRBJ2-7; possibly TRBD1 for D (5 bases). Material for sequencing was PBMCs or a T cell subset sorted from them (not recorded which). This TCR derives from a man aged 18 to 30 who had mild COVID-19 (a few samples of this study predate the infection). Cell type and time point are not known. For the CDR3, the DNA is TGTGCCAGCAGCTCCCGACAGTCCGCCTACGAGCAGTACTTC. Translated: CASSSRQSAYEQYF.